This T cell receptor (beta chain) is from a study of blood T cell repertoires in COVID-19. Whole-study context: Acute and convalescent COVID-19 specimens originated in the United States, Italy and Spain. PBMCs, B-cell-depleted T cells, or T cells were the source of the cDNA or gDNA that made up the material.

Source study methods: Estimates of nucleated cell counts were drawn from the amplification of reference gene primers. The repertoire was sequenced with immunoSEQ multiplex PCR; TCRdb's copy has only in-frame clones and lacks some. That table furnishes V, J and clone size, whereas the DNA furnished D and trimming. The sample has around 140,000 clones, roughly four fifths seen once. This clone is a singleton in its sample. J gave up 2 bases and V 5 bases, and 8 bases lay outside the gene matches. CDR1 GTSNPN and CDR2 SVGIG come from the germline V gene (reference sequence). The CDR3 is 14 residues long.

The TCR was taken from a human donor with acute or convalescent COVID-19. The donor label of this sample is uncertain. The V and J genes are TRBV30 and TRBJ2-5; 7 nucleotides match TRBD1. Material: peripheral blood. CDR3 residues: CAWFRQGIQETQYF. The CDR3 bases are TGTGCCTGGTTTCGACAGGGAATACAAGAGACCCAGTACTTC.